This note documents a single T cell receptor (beta chain) sequence. These data are taken from a study of blood T cell repertoires in COVID-19. Study background: Spain, Italy and the United States supplied samples that represented acute and convalescent COVID-19. PBMCs, B-cell-depleted T cells, or T cells were the source of the cDNA or gDNA that made up the material.

Produced via immunoSEQ multiplex PCR; TCRdb's table is partial and in-frame only. The sample records just over 90,000 clones, approximately 86% being singletons. Trimming took 3 bases from V and 5 from J, leaving 11 bases between them. The CDR3 has 14 residues. CDR1 SNHLY and CDR2 FYNNEI come from the germline V gene. This clonotype was obtained from a woman older than 75 with acute or convalescent COVID-19. The rearrangement links TRBV2 to TRBJ1-5; TRBD1 is a possible D gene (5 bases). The sample consisted of peripheral blood. The CDR3: CASSEVRGDQPQHF. DNA of the CDR3: TGTGCCAGCAGTGAGGTGCGGGGGGATCAGCCCCAGCATTTT. The full variable domain, with the rest looked up from reference TRBV2 and TRBJ1-5, is EPEVTQTPSHQVTQMGQEVILRCVPISNHLYFYWYRQILGQKVEFLVSFYNNEISEKSEIFDDQFSVERPDGSNFTLKIRSTKLEDSAMYFCASSEVRGDQPQHFGDGTRLSIL.